The 25 T cell receptor beta chains listed next were all sequenced from one sample in a study of blood T cells in healthy people across ages (dated by TCRdb to 2013 to 2016). The library was generated by 5' RACE. The instrument given in TCRdb is Illumina HiSeq 2500. A second roughly 6 to 12 cycle PCR used a sample-barcoded 5' primer and a J-beta primer mix. Clones were called with MiXCR by TCRdb after fastp trimmed the public reads at Q25, and only in-frame beta chains were retained. Each entry merges the rows of one CDR3 protein and shows their most common DNA and genes. The sample table holds about 1,600,000 distinct CDR3 sequences, of which approximately 42% were seen once. Approximately 7.9% of the sample comes from the top ten. Sequenced: blood. These TCRs come from a woman under 30 in good health.

The rearrangement joins TRBV2 to TRBJ2-3, with 10 bases lining up with TRBD2. The junction had 7 bases not matched to a gene; V was cut back by 4 bases and J by 6 bases. In germline, CDR1 is SNHLY, CDR2 FYNNEI. The CDR3 covers 15 residues. The CDR3 region is CASSVLAGDRDTQYF. CDR3 bases: TGTGCCAGCAGTGTCCTAGCGGGAGATCGCGATACGCAGTATTTT.

V gene TRBV20-1 combines with J gene TRBJ2-7; 12 nucleotides agree with TRBD2. The trim removed 6 bases at V and 2 bases at J, leaving 5 bases unmatched. The CDR3 extends over 14 amino acids. The germline V gene has CDR1 DFQATT and CDR2 SNEGSKA (reference sequence). CDR3 region: CSAMTSGSTYEQYF. The CDR3 bases are TGCAGTGCCATGACTAGCGGGAGCACCTACGAGCAGTACTTC.

This clonotype is a singleton in its sample. The chain is built from TRBV28 and TRBJ2-5; D unclear. This CDR3 comprises 14 residues. The V end lost 0 bases, the J end lost 3 bases, and 8 bases lay between the germline ends. Germline CDR1 is MDHEN and CDR2 is SYDVKM. CDR3: CASSLWGMKETQYF. For the CDR3, the DNA is TGTGCCAGCAGTTTATGGGGGATGAAAGAGACCCAGTACTTC.

This clonotype was seen more than once but under ten times. The rearrangement links TRBV28 to TRBJ1-2, with D unclear. Trimming left V 6 bases short and J 4 bases short, with 12 bases between. Germline loops: CDR1 MDHEN, CDR2 SYDVKM. The CDR3 contains 13 residues. CDR3 DNA: TGTGCCAGCAGCCCTACCTCGGGCTATGGCTACACCTTC. It translates to CASSPTSGYGYTF.

The chain carries TRBV20-1 and TRBJ2-3; D is unclear. The V end was cut by 6 bases, the J end by 4 bases, with 20 bases between. Germline assignment: CDR1 DFQATT and CDR2 SNEGSKA (reference sequence). The CDR3 runs 15 residues. CDR3 loop: CSARMATTPPDTQYF. CDR3 nucleotides: TGCAGTGCCCGAATGGCAACAACCCCCCCAGATACGCAGTATTTT.

The rearrangement uses TRBV6-2 or TRBV6-3 and TRBJ1-2; TRBD1 is a possible D gene (5 bases). The CDR3 is 13 residues long. Trimming stripped 10 bases from V and 0 bases from J, with 12 bases between. Germline V gene lookup returns CDR1 MNHEY and CDR2 SVGEGT. This chain's CDR3 is CAIRTPTNYGYTF. The CDR3 DNA follows: TGTGCCATCCGGACACCTACTAACTATGGCTACACCTTC.

The sample holds a few counts of this clonotype. CDR3 sequence: CASTPAGGLGYNEQFF. Written as DNA, the CDR3 is TGTGCCAGCACCCCAGCGGGGGGGTTGGGTTACAATGAGCAGTTCTTC. The chain couples TRBV11-2 to TRBJ2-1, with 10 bases aligning to TRBD2. The ends lost 7 bases at V and 4 bases at J; junction bases unmatched: 10. The CDR3 has 16 residues. From germline, CDR1 is SGHAT and CDR2 FQNNGV.

This rearrangement joins TRBV13 to TRBJ2-5; 7 nucleotides agree with TRBD2. V gave up 5 bases and J gave up 7 bases; unmatched junction bases: 16. CDR3 size: 16 residues. Germline V gene data show CDR1 as PRHDT and CDR2 as FYEKMQ (reference sequence). The CDR3 spells CASSPRRSLALPTQYF. CDR3 sequence (DNA): TGTGCCAGCAGCCCCCGCCGCTCACTAGCGCTTCCGACCCAGTACTTC.

The chain carries TRBV28 and TRBJ1-4; TRBD1 aligns across 7 bases. The J segment lost 10 bases and the V segment lost 2 bases, leaving 13 bases of the junction unmatched. The CDR3 covers 16 residues. The germline V gene has CDR1 MDHEN and CDR2 SYDVKM. CDR3 residues: CASSLTVGRGFTKLFF. The DNA for the CDR3 is TGTGCCAGCAGTTTAACCGTCGGCAGGGGGTTTACAAAACTGTTTTTT. Full variable domain (outside the CDR3, taken from reference TRBV28 and TRBJ1-4): DVKVTQSSRYLVKRTGEKVFLECVQDMDHENMFWYRQDPGLGLRLIYFSYDVKMKEKGDIPEGYSVSREKKERFSLILESASTNQTSMYLCASSLTVGRGFTKLFFGSGTQLSVL.

A note on this clonotype: At one end, the junction sequence differs from germline, possibly due to a read error. This chain joins TRBV4-2 and TRBJ2-3, with 8 bases that match TRBD2. This CDR3 is built from 17 residues. Germline-derived CDR1 and CDR2 are LGHNA and YNFKEQ. CDR3 in DNA: TGTGCCGGCAGCCAAGATCGAGGTAGCGGGGTGAAAGATACGCAGTATTTT. Amino acids: CAGSQDRGSGVKDTQYF.

This clonotype was observed a handful of times. The chain combines TRBV4-1 with TRBJ2-7; a possible D gene is TRBD1 (6 bases). Germline V lookup: CDR1 MGHRA, CDR2 YSYEKL. V dropped 4 bases and J dropped 1 base, with 14 bases sitting between them. The CDR3 runs to 15 residues. The CDR3 DNA reads TGCGCCAGCAGCCTCTACTTACAGGGATCCTACGAGCAGTACTTC. Protein product: CASSLYLQGSYEQYF.

The chain recombines TRBV9 with TRBJ2-3; 10 nucleotides line up with TRBD1. The CDR3 length is 17 residues. Germline trimming cut 5 bases from V and 1 base from J; bases unmatched to any gene: 10. Germline values: CDR1 SGDLS, CDR2 YYNGEE. The CDR3 bases are TGTGCCAGCAGAACTGGGACAGGGGAAAAAGGCACAGATACGCAGTATTTT. This encodes CASRTGTGEKGTDTQYF.

This clonotype was seen a few times. The chain employs TRBV20-1 and TRBJ2-7, with 9 bases lining up with TRBD1. Trimming took 1 base from V and 5 from J; bases not matched to a gene: 9. The CDR3 has 15 amino acids. In germline, CDR1 is DFQATT, CDR2 SNEGSKA (reference sequence). The DNA for the CDR3 is TGCAGTGCTAGAGTGTCCGGGACAGGGCGCCACGAGCAGTACTTC. Residues: CSARVSGTGRHEQYF.

This clonotype was seen ten or more times. The chain carries TRBV20-1 and TRBJ2-5, with D perhaps assigned TRBD1 or TRBD2 (5 bases each). The CDR3 spans 13 residues. Trimming removed 6 bases from V and 7 bases from J, with 18 bases in between. CDR1 and CDR2 (germline): DFQATT, SNEGSKA (reference sequence). CDR3 bases: TGCAGTGCCCGGGACCTCGCGTTCGGGACCCAGTACTTC. Residues: CSARDLAFGTQYF.

The chain is built from TRBV10-3 and TRBJ1-2; TRBD1 aligns across 12 bases. Germline V lookup: CDR1 ENHRY, CDR2 SYGVKD. V shed 8 bases, J shed 0 bases, and the junction held 10 bases outside the gene matches. This CDR3 is built from 17 residues. CDR3 amino acids: CAIAIWDRGLPNYGYTF. For the CDR3, the DNA is TGTGCCATCGCCATATGGGACAGGGGGCTCCCTAACTATGGCTACACCTTC.

This clonotype was seen a single time. CDR3 sequence reads: CASSLASGTSGGAEYEQYF. The CDR3 bases are TGTGCCAGCAGCTTAGCTTCCGGGACTAGCGGGGGGGCGGAATACGAGCAGTACTTC. This rearrangement joins TRBV7-6 to TRBJ2-5; the match to TRBD2 covers 16 bases. The closer fit of TRBJ2-7 to the DNA end suggests the J call may be wrong. The CDR3 has 19 residues. Looked up from germline, CDR1 is SGHVS and CDR2 is FNYEAQ.

The rearrangement uses TRBV12-3 or TRBV12-4 and TRBJ2-7; D call uncertain. V lost 3 bases, J lost 3 bases, and 15 bases lay in between. The CDR3 runs to 15 residues. CDR3 nucleotide sequence: TGTGCCAGCAGTTTTAGGAGTCATCCGGGCTACGAGCAGTACTTC. Amino acids: CASSFRSHPGYEQYF.

The gene calls are TRBV10-2 and TRBJ2-3; maybe TRBD2 (7 bases). Germline loops: CDR1 WSHSY, CDR2 SAAADI. The CDR3 sequence is 13 residues long. Trimming removed 6 bases from V and 8 bases from J, with 15 bases in between. The CDR3 sequence is CASSHPRGGTQYF. The DNA of the CDR3 is TGCGCCAGCAGCCACCCGAGGGGGGGTACGCAGTATTTT.

The rearrangement links TRBV2 to TRBJ1-4, with TRBD1 identical over 8 bases. The ends lost 1 base at V and 13 bases at J; junction bases unmatched: 11. Germline CDR1 and CDR2: SNHLY and FYNNEI. The length of the CDR3 is 15 residues. The CDR3 here is CASSEDQGAKARLFF. For the CDR3, the DNA is TGTGCCAGCAGTGAAGACCAGGGGGCGAAGGCTAGACTGTTTTTT.

This clonotype occurred once. This chain joins TRBV7-8 and TRBJ2-2; possibly TRBD1 for D (7 bases). This CDR3 is 16 amino acids long. Between the trimmed V and J ends, which lost 4 bases and 2 bases, there was a span of 14 bases. CDR1 is SGHVS and CDR2 is FQNEAQ in the germline V gene. CDR3 in amino acids: CASSSSGGQNTGELFF. In DNA form, the CDR3 reads TGTGCCAGCAGCTCCTCAGGGGGGCAAAACACCGGGGAGCTGTTTTTT.

The V gene is TRBV10-1, the J gene TRBJ2-1; weak D call: TRBD2 (5 bases). The CDR3 loop spans 13 amino acids. Germline assignment: CDR1 WNHNN and CDR2 SYGVQD (reference sequence). The germline V and J ends were trimmed by 4 bases and 6 bases, with 10 bases remaining between them. The CDR3 protein is CASSGGSANEQFF. The CDR3 DNA reads as TGCGCCAGCAGTGGAGGTAGCGCCAATGAGCAGTTCTTC.

This rearrangement joins TRBV18 to TRBJ2-2; TRBD2 agrees at 7 bases. The CDR3 is 15 amino acids. With 2 bases clipped from V and 4 bases from J, the junction kept 4 bases outside the gene matches. Germline CDR1 reads KGHSH; CDR2 reads LQKENI. Here the CDR3 reads CASSPMAGVTGELFF. CDR3 in DNA: TGTGCCAGCTCACCAATGGCGGGAGTCACCGGGGAGCTGTTTTTT.

This chain uses TRBV4-1 with TRBJ2-2; no firm D call. Germline V gives CDR1 MGHRA, CDR2 YSYEKL. This CDR3 is built from 14 residues. The V gene lost 1 base and the J gene lost 3 bases, with 6 bases spanning the gap. The CDR3 reads CASSQGSDTGELFF. Here the CDR3 DNA reads TGCGCCAGCAGCCAAGGAAGCGACACCGGGGAGCTGTTTTTT.

The chain couples TRBV2 to TRBJ2-3; TRBD2 aligns across 14 bases. Germline V gives CDR1 SNHLY, CDR2 FYNNEI. This CDR3 region has 17 residues. With 10 bases clipped from V and 0 bases from J, the junction kept 9 bases outside the gene matches. CDR3 protein: CATGLAGVMESTDTQYF. CDR3 nucleotide sequence: TGTGCCACGGGACTAGCGGGAGTTATGGAGAGCACAGATACGCAGTATTTT.

This sequence joins TRBV5-1 and TRBJ2-7; D is unclear. The CDR3 is 16 amino acids. Between the trimmed V and J ends, which lost 6 bases and 3 bases, there was a span of 22 bases. Germline V gene sequence: CDR1 SGHRS, CDR2 YFSETQ. The CDR3 DNA reads TGCGCCAGCAACCTCGCCGCCGGGTCTGATCGCTACGAGCAGTACTTC. Translation: CASNLAAGSDRYEQYF.